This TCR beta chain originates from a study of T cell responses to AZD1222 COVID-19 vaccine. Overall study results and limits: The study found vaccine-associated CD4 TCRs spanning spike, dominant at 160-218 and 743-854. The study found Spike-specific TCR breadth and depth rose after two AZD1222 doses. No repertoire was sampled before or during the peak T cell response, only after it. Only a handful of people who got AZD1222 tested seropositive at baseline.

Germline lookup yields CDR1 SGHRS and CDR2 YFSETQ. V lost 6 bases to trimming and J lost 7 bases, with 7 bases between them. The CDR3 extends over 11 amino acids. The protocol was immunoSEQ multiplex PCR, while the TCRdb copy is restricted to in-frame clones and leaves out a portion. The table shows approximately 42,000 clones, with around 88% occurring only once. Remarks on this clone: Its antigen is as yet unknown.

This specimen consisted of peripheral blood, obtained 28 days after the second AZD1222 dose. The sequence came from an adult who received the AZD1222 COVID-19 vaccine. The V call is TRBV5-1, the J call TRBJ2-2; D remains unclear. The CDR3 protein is CASNSGGELFF. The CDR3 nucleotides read TGCGCCAGCAACTCCGGCGGGGAGCTGTTTTTT.